The 25 T cell receptor beta chains given below trace back to one sample, sequenced in a study of shared clonotypes between healthy human individuals. Sequencing used immunoSEQ multiplex PCR; TCRdb keeps in-frame clones, though not all of them. This table has nearly 1,000,000 clones, 70% to 85% appearing once. Sequenced material: memory CD4+ T cells sorted from blood. Subset: CD45RA-negative fraction. The source is a man between 18 and 29 years old in good health.

The rearrangement uses TRBV7-6 and TRBJ2-2; 10 bases fit TRBD1. V gave up 1 base and J gave up 6 bases; unmatched junction bases: 5. CDR3 length equals 16 residues. Germline lookup yields CDR1 SGHVS and CDR2 FNYEAQ. In DNA form, the CDR3 reads TGTGCCAGCAGCTTAGGACAGGGGGCGTTGGCCGGGGAGCTGTTTTTT. Translated: CASSLGQGALAGELFF.

This clone showed up just once. CDR3 amino acids: CAWSSSFYEQYF. The CDR3, as DNA: TGTGCCTGGAGTAGTAGTTTCTACGAGCAGTACTTC. The V gene is TRBV30, the J gene TRBJ2-7; D is undetermined. V was cut by 2 bases and J by 3 bases, with 8 bases left in between. The CDR3 length is 12 residues. Germline-derived CDR1 and CDR2 are GTSNPN and SVGIG (reference sequence).

The rearrangement links TRBV27 to TRBJ2-6; D gene unclear. This CDR3 spans 15 amino acids. V shed 3 bases and J shed 0 bases, with 6 bases lying between them. Germline V gene lookup returns CDR1 MNHEY and CDR2 SMNVEV (reference sequence). The CDR3 region has the DNA TGTGCCAGCAGTTTTGAGGCCTCTGGGGCCAACGTCCTGACTTTC. It specifies CASSFEASGANVLTF.

The genes are TRBV4-1 and TRBJ1-6; D ambiguous. The CDR3 has 12 residues. Between the trimmed V and J ends, which lost 4 bases and 6 bases, there was a span of 4 bases. CDR1 and CDR2 from the germline V gene are MGHRA and YSYEKL. CDR3 region: CASSLFNSPLHF. In DNA, the CDR3 is TGCGCCAGCAGCCTTTTTAATTCACCCCTCCACTTT.

This sequence joins TRBV27 and TRBJ1-2, with 8 bases lining up with TRBD1. Germline V gene sequence: CDR1 MNHEY, CDR2 SMNVEV (reference sequence). V gave up 6 bases and J gave up 13 bases; unmatched junction bases: 10. This CDR3 is 12 amino acids long. The CDR3 reads CASRDGTGQTTF. In DNA form, the CDR3 reads TGTGCCAGCAGGGACGGGACAGGCCAGACCACCTTC.

This clone has a single count. This sequence joins TRBV5-4 and TRBJ2-3; 9 bases map to TRBD2. The germline V gene has CDR1 SGHNT and CDR2 YYREEE (reference sequence). The CDR3 has 17 residues. The V gene end was trimmed by 0 bases and the J gene end by 4 bases; junction bases not matched to a gene: 9. CDR3 protein: CASSLAAGGPLADTQYF. The CDR3 nucleotides read TGTGCCAGCAGCTTGGCGGCGGGAGGGCCTTTGGCAGATACGCAGTATTTT.

The chain has TRBV2 and TRBJ2-5; 13 bases agree with TRBD2. V lost 4 bases, J lost 4 bases, and 27 bases stayed unmatched. The CDR3 is 23 residues long. Germline loops: CDR1 SNHLY, CDR2 FYNNEI. The CDR3 DNA reads TGTGCCAGCAGTGTTTTCGTTGCGAGACTAGCGGGAGGTCCCCTCGCGCGAGGAGAGACCCAGTACTTC. Translation: CASSVFVARLAGGPLARGETQYF.

This clone was counted between two and nine times. The V and J genes are TRBV19 and TRBJ1-2; D is unresolved. Per the germline V gene, CDR1 is LNHDA and CDR2 is SQIVND (reference sequence). V was trimmed by 5 bases and J by 5 bases, leaving 9 bases between them. This CDR3 contains 12 residues. CDR3 nucleotide sequence: TGTGCCAGTAGTGTCCAAACGTATGGCTACACCTTC. The encoded protein is CASSVQTYGYTF.

The chain has TRBV13 and TRBJ2-1; weak D call: TRBD1 (6 bases). Germline V CDR1 and CDR2: PRHDT, FYEKMQ (reference sequence). Trimming removed 5 bases from V and 4 bases from J, with 15 bases in between. CDR3 length equals 15 residues. CDR3: CASSLPGQGYNEQFF. CDR3 nucleotides: TGTGCCAGCAGCCTCCCGGGCCAGGGGTACAATGAGCAGTTCTTC.

The chain's CDR3 is CASTLRAGQETQYF. The CDR3 bases are TGTGCCAGCACCCTCCGGGCGGGCCAAGAGACCCAGTACTTC. V gene TRBV11-2 combines with J gene TRBJ2-5; D is possibly TRBD2 (5 bases). Germline V lookup: CDR1 SGHAT, CDR2 FQNNGV. This CDR3 is built from 14 residues. V was pared by 7 bases and J by 1 base, with 13 bases between.

The chain is built from TRBV6-6 and TRBJ1-5, with no clear D. The CDR3 runs 15 residues. Germline CDR1 MNHNY, CDR2 SVGAGI (reference sequence). Trimming took off 7 bases at V and 0 bases at J, with 13 bases between the two ends. The CDR3 coding sequence is TGTGCCAGCAAAGCCCCCTCGGATAGCAATCAGCCCCAGCATTTT. As protein: CASKAPSDSNQPQHF.

The chain recombines TRBV4-1 with TRBJ2-5, with D unclear. The CDR3 covers 13 residues. In germline, CDR1 is MGHRA, CDR2 YSYEKL. V lost 5 bases and J 1 base, leaving 8 bases between the germline ends. CDR3 bases: TGCGCCAGCAGCATCACGGTCCAAGAGACCCAGTACTTC. Its protein is CASSITVQETQYF.

This clone was found a few times. The V gene is TRBV9, the J gene TRBJ2-5, with D perhaps matching TRBD1 or TRBD2 (7 bases each). The V and J ends lost 4 bases and 5 bases respectively, with 12 bases between them. Germline loops: CDR1 SGDLS, CDR2 YYNGEE. The CDR3 is 13 residues long. The chain's CDR3 is CASSQGGFETQYF. In nucleotides, the CDR3 is TGTGCCAGCAGCCAGGGGGGGTTTGAGACCCAGTACTTC.

V and J are TRBV6-5 and TRBJ1-3, with 7 bases identical to TRBD1. The CDR3 length is 14 residues. From germline, CDR1 is MNHEY and CDR2 SVGAGI. The V segment lost 6 bases and the J segment 2 bases; nucleotides outside the gene matches: 4. For the CDR3, the DNA is TGTGCCAGCAGAAGAACAGGGGCTGGAAACACCATATATTTT. It encodes CASRRTGAGNTIYF.

This clone turned up a few times. The same CDR3 arises from other DNA sequences in this sample as well. This chain joins TRBV30 and TRBJ1-1; D not resolved. V shed 0 bases and J shed 1 base, with 0 bases lying between them. The germline V gene has CDR1 GTSNPN and CDR2 SVGIG (reference sequence). The CDR3 has 11 amino acids. This chain's CDR3 is CAWSVNTEAFF. CDR3 DNA sequence: TGTGCCTGGAGTGTGAACACTGAAGCTTTCTTT.

V usage is TRBV5-6 and J usage is TRBJ2-2; 10 nucleotides line up with TRBD1. J was trimmed by 2 bases and V by 0 bases; bases with no gene match: 1. Germline V lookup: CDR1 SGHDT, CDR2 YYEEEE. The CDR3 sequence is 16 residues long. CDR3 sequence: CASSLGDRGNTGELFF. In DNA, the CDR3 is TGTGCCAGCAGCTTGGGGGACAGGGGTAACACCGGGGAGCTGTTTTTT.

V is TRBV5-6 and J is TRBJ1-2, with D unresolved. Germline CDR1 and CDR2: SGHDT and YYEEEE. The length of the CDR3 is 12 residues. V lost 2 bases and J 4 bases, leaving 6 bases between the germline ends. The CDR3 reads CASSLGLYGYTF. CDR3 bases: TGTGCCAGCAGCTTAGGACTCTATGGCTACACCTTC.

The chain links TRBV18 to TRBJ1-2; D gene uncertain. Germline V gene data show CDR1 as KGHSH and CDR2 as LQKENI. The V and J ends lost 6 bases and 3 bases respectively, with 8 bases between them. This CDR3 is 12 amino acids long. CDR3 sequence reads: CASSRPDYGYTF. DNA for the CDR3: TGTGCCAGCTCCCGCCCGGACTATGGCTACACCTTC.

This clone was detected only once. J is TRBJ2-7 and V is TRBV28; weak D call: TRBD1 (5 bases). The CDR3 has 14 residues. The germline V gene has CDR1 MDHEN and CDR2 SYDVKM. V shed 2 bases and J shed 5 bases, with 13 bases lying between them. The CDR3 sequence: CASSLGALADEQYF. The CDR3 region has the DNA TGTGCCAGCAGTTTAGGGGCCCTTGCCGACGAGCAGTACTTC.

This clone has just a few counts. The chain carries TRBV18 and TRBJ1-3, with 7 bases lining up with TRBD1. Germline V gene data show CDR1 as KGHSH and CDR2 as LQKENI. With V trimmed by 5 bases and J by 0 bases, 4 bases remained unmatched. CDR3 size: 15 residues. In DNA form, the CDR3 reads TGTGCCAGCTCATGGACAGGCCACTCTGGAAACACCATATATTTT. Its translation is CASSWTGHSGNTIYF. Full variable domain (rest looked up from reference TRBV18 and TRBJ1-3): NAGVMQNPRHLVRRRGQEARLRCSPMKGHSHVYWYRQLPEEGLKFMVYLQKENIIDESGMPKERFSAEFPKEGPSILRIQQVVRGDSAAYFCASSWTGHSGNTIYFGEGSWLTVV.

A single count supports this clone. This chain uses TRBV28 with TRBJ2-2; no clear D gene. The V end was cut by 2 bases, the J end by 5 bases, with 6 bases between. This CDR3 is built from 13 residues. CDR1 is MDHEN and CDR2 is SYDVKM in the germline V gene. CDR3 sequence reads: CASSLARTGELFF. CDR3 nucleotides: TGTGCCAGCAGTTTAGCGAGGACCGGGGAGCTGTTTTTT.

The J gene is TRBJ2-1, the V gene TRBV2, with 9 bases fitting TRBD2. J was trimmed by 7 bases and V by 6 bases; bases with no gene match: 4. CDR3 size: 13 residues. Looked up from germline, CDR1 is SNHLY and CDR2 is FYNNEI. The CDR3 sequence: CASRRGGYNEQFF. DNA of the CDR3: TGTGCCAGCAGGCGGGGGGGGTATAATGAGCAGTTCTTC.

A note on this clone: Other DNA variants within this sample encode the same CDR3. The V gene is TRBV18, the J gene TRBJ2-5, with D possibly TRBD1 on 6 matching bases. Germline values: CDR1 KGHSH, CDR2 LQKENI. This CDR3 contains 13 residues. The V gene lost 2 bases and the J gene lost 2 bases, with 6 bases spanning the gap. This chain's CDR3 is CASSPGTQETQYF. The DNA for the CDR3 is TGTGCCAGCTCACCAGGGACACAAGAGACCCAGTACTTC.

This sequence joins TRBV30 and TRBJ1-6; D possibly corresponds to TRBD1 (5 bases). Trimming removed 4 bases from V and 6 bases from J, with 13 bases in between. The CDR3 length is 14 residues. Per the germline V gene, CDR1 is GTSNPN and CDR2 is SVGIG (reference sequence). As DNA, the CDR3 is TGTGCCTGGATCATCCCGGGGCGTAATTCACCCCTCCACTTT. Encoded protein: CAWIIPGRNSPLHF.

This clone was seen ten or more times. This chain uses TRBV4-3 with TRBJ1-6; the D is unclear. Germline V CDR1 and CDR2: LGHNA, YSLEER. Between the trimmed V and J ends, which lost 6 bases and 5 bases, there was a span of 14 bases. The CDR3 runs 15 residues. The CDR3 spells CASRSNANDNSPLHF. CDR3 nucleotide sequence: TGCGCCAGCAGATCCAATGCGAATGATAATTCACCCCTCCACTTT.